Each of the 29 T cell receptor beta chains below was sequenced from the same sample in a study of blood T cell repertoires in COVID-19. Measured with immunoSEQ multiplex PCR; TCRdb has only the in-frame clones, and not every one. Of 220,000 or so clones in the sample, less than 90% were seen once. Sequencing was carried out using PBMCs or T cells enriched from blood (not recorded which). All receptors derive from a woman in her thirties or forties who had recovered from COVID-19.

The sample holds one count of this clone. The chain has TRBV19 and TRBJ2-1; D is unresolved. Per the germline V gene, CDR1 is LNHDA and CDR2 is SQIVND (reference sequence). The V end lost 4 bases, the J end lost 0 bases, and 7 bases lay between the germline ends. This CDR3 has 14 amino acids. CDR3 in amino acids: CASSTWSSYNEQFF. CDR3 coding DNA: TGTGCCAGTAGTACGTGGAGCTCCTACAATGAGCAGTTCTTC.

This clone turned up a few times. The chain recombines TRBV5-6 with TRBJ1-4; D unresolved. This CDR3 is built from 14 residues. Between the trimmed V and J ends, which lost 5 bases and 7 bases, there was a span of 15 bases. Germline V lookup: CDR1 SGHDT, CDR2 YYEEEE. In DNA form, the CDR3 reads TGTGCCAGCAGTCGGGAGACTTTCGCTGAAAAACTGTTTTTT. It is translated as CASSRETFAEKLFF.

V is TRBV7-2 and J is TRBJ2-3; maybe TRBD2 (6 bases). CDR1 is SGHTA and CDR2 is FQGNSA in the germline V gene. There are 17 residues in the CDR3. Trimming stripped 1 base from V and 1 base from J, with 15 bases between. CDR3 sequence: CASSLVSAGRGTDTQYF. CDR3 sequence (DNA): TGTGCCAGCAGCTTAGTATCAGCGGGTCGCGGCACAGATACGCAGTATTTT. Together with reference TRBV7-2 and TRBJ2-3, the CDR3 gives the full variable domain: GAGVSQSPSNKVTEKGKDVELRCDPISGHTALYWYRQSLGQGLEFLIYFQGNSAPDKSGLPSDRFSAERTGGSVSTLTIQRTQQEDSAVYLCASSLVSAGRGTDTQYFGPGTRLTVL.

This chain links TRBV3-1 (or the pseudogene TRBV3-2) with TRBJ2-5; D gene ambiguous. Germline V gene lookup returns CDR1 LGHDT and CDR2 YNNKEL (reference sequence). This CDR3 is built from 13 residues. Between the trimmed V and J ends, which lost 1 base and 13 bases, there was a span of 16 bases. This CDR3 is CASSQVGPLVWYF. In nucleotides, the CDR3 is TGTGCCAGCAGCCAAGTTGGGCCCCTCGTTTGGTACTTC.

Only one count was recorded for this clone. The V and J genes are TRBV27 and TRBJ1-5; tentative D call: TRBD1 (5 bases). The germline V gene has CDR1 MNHEY and CDR2 SMNVEV (reference sequence). With 8 bases removed from V and 9 bases from J, the gap between germline ends came to 17 bases. This CDR3 spans 13 amino acids. The CDR3 bases are TGTGCCAGCGCGACCGATCCCGGGGGGCCCCAGCATTTT. It is translated as CASATDPGGPQHF.

V is TRBV28 and J is TRBJ2-5, with D possibly matching TRBD2 (6 bases). The CDR3 extends over 17 amino acids. Trimming removed 3 bases at V and 0 bases at J, with 17 bases between. Germline CDR1 is MDHEN and CDR2 is SYDVKM. The CDR3 DNA reads TGTGCCAGCAGTTTCCAAGTCGACAGCGGGTACCAAGAGACCCAGTACTTC. Protein product: CASSFQVDSGYQETQYF.

This clone was seen more than once but under ten times. The V call is TRBV19, the J call TRBJ1-1; no firm D call. Germline values: CDR1 LNHDA, CDR2 SQIVND (reference sequence). The germline V and J ends were trimmed by 7 bases and 2 bases, with 17 bases remaining between them. CDR3 length equals 15 residues. The CDR3 loop is CASTTSSPSNTEAFF. For the CDR3, the DNA is TGTGCCAGTACCACAAGTTCACCATCAAACACTGAAGCTTTCTTT.

The chain has TRBV27 and TRBJ2-2; TRBD2 agrees at 8 bases. The CDR3 is made up of 14 amino acids. V gave up 4 bases and J gave up 7 bases; unmatched junction bases: 5. CDR1 is MNHEY, CDR2 SMNVEV, per germline (reference sequence). The CDR3, as DNA: TGTGCCAGCAGTTGGCGGGAGGATATCGGGGAGCTGTTTTTT. It codes for CASSWREDIGELFF.

This rearrangement joins TRBV30 to TRBJ1-4, with D possibly TRBD1 on 6 matching bases. Trimming pared 0 bases from V and 8 bases from J, leaving 13 bases between. The V gene's germline CDR1 is GTSNPN and CDR2 SVGIG (reference sequence). This CDR3 contains 14 residues. The CDR3 sequence: CAWSVPGGGEKLFF. CDR3 nucleotide sequence: TGTGCCTGGAGTGTACCGGGGGGCGGAGAAAAACTGTTTTTT.

The rearrangement links TRBV19 to TRBJ2-5; 10 nucleotides agree with TRBD2. Germline values: CDR1 LNHDA, CDR2 SQIVND (reference sequence). The CDR3 loop spans 13 amino acids. Trimming removed 6 bases from V and 4 bases from J; junction bases left unmatched: 2. CDR3 in amino acids: CASRRTSGETQYF. For the CDR3, the DNA is TGTGCCAGTAGGCGGACTAGCGGAGAGACCCAGTACTTC. Variable domain in full (rest from reference TRBV19 and TRBJ2-5): DGGITQSPKYLFRKEGQNVTLSCEQNLNHDAMYWYRQDPGQGLRLIYYSQIVNDFQKGDIAEGYSVSREKKESFPLTVTSAQKNPTAFYLCASRRTSGETQYFGPGTRLLVL.

The chain employs TRBV5-5 and TRBJ2-2, with D perhaps matching TRBD2 (6 bases). This CDR3 is 13 amino acids long. Germline CDR1 SGHKS, CDR2 YYEKEE (reference sequence). V was shortened by 3 bases and J by 6 bases, with 9 bases between the two germline ends. Here the CDR3 reads CASSWGVAGELFF. CDR3 DNA sequence: TGTGCCAGCAGCTGGGGGGTTGCCGGGGAGCTGTTTTTT.

Only a few counts were recorded for this clone. V gene TRBV9 combines with J gene TRBJ2-1; D possibly corresponds to TRBD2 (7 bases). The germline V and J ends were trimmed by 4 bases and 6 bases, with 20 bases remaining between them. The length of the CDR3 is 16 residues. Per germline, CDR1 SGDLS and CDR2 YYNGEE. The CDR3 sequence is CASSPSGGSLSNEQFF. CDR3 sequence (DNA): TGTGCCAGCAGCCCCTCGGGGGGCAGCCTCTCCAATGAGCAGTTCTTC.

The V call is TRBV30, the J call TRBJ1-2; the D is unclear. The germline V and J ends were trimmed by 1 base and 8 bases, with 8 bases remaining between them. The CDR3 sequence is 11 residues long. The germline V gene encodes CDR1 GTSNPN and CDR2 SVGIG (reference sequence). CDR3 amino acids: CAWSESRGYTF. In DNA form, the CDR3 reads TGTGCCTGGAGTGAGAGCCGAGGCTACACCTTC.

This clone was counted ten times or more. V is TRBV9 and J is TRBJ2-1; D gene unclear. This CDR3 has 13 amino acids. Germline V gives CDR1 SGDLS, CDR2 YYNGEE. The germline V and J ends were trimmed by 0 bases and 5 bases, with 6 bases remaining between them. DNA of the CDR3: TGTGCCAGCAGCGTAGTCCCTGACAATGAGCAGTTCTTC. It is translated as CASSVVPDNEQFF.

The chain is built from TRBV7-2 and TRBJ1-1, with D perhaps TRBD1 (5 bases). The germline gives CDR1 SGHTA, CDR2 FQGNSA. V was clipped by 1 base and J by 5 bases, with 11 bases between them. The CDR3 has 14 residues. The CDR3 nucleotides read TGTGCCAGCAGCTTAGACGCGGCAGGGACTGAAGCTTTCTTT. Protein: CASSLDAAGTEAFF.

The rearrangement joins TRBV2 to TRBJ2-3; 12 bases agree with TRBD1. Germline trimming cut 4 bases from V and 2 bases from J; bases unmatched to any gene: 4. The CDR3 extends over 16 amino acids. In germline, CDR1 is SNHLY, CDR2 FYNNEI. In DNA form, the CDR3 reads TGTGCCAGCAGTGGGGGACAGGGGGCAGCCACAGATACGCAGTATTTT. Its translation is CASSGGQGAATDTQYF.

The rearrangement joins TRBV5-1 to TRBJ2-1; D gene uncertain. Per germline, CDR1 SGHRS and CDR2 YFSETQ. V lost 3 bases and J 12 bases, leaving 10 bases between the germline ends. This CDR3 has 11 residues. Here the CDR3 DNA reads TGCGCCAGCAGCTCCCATGAGTTGCAGTTCTTC. This encodes CASSSHELQFF.

The table lists this clone with a count of one. Written as DNA, the CDR3 is TGTGCCAGCAGGAAACAGGGTTACGAGACCCAGTACTTC. This sequence encodes CASRKQGYETQYF. The chain joins TRBV12-3 or TRBV12-4 to TRBJ2-5; D is perhaps TRBD1 (6 bases). The CDR3 runs to 13 residues. Trimming took 6 bases from V and 5 from J, leaving 13 bases between them.

V gene TRBV7-9 combines with J gene TRBJ2-3; 7 positions match TRBD2. Germline assignment: CDR1 SEHNR and CDR2 FQNEAQ (reference sequence). The V gene end was trimmed by 5 bases and the J gene end by 1 base; junction bases not matched to a gene: 15. CDR3 size: 18 residues. The chain's CDR3 is CASSPTSSGFKGTDTQYF. For the CDR3, the DNA is TGTGCCAGCAGCCCGACTAGCTCGGGATTCAAGGGCACAGATACGCAGTATTTT.

The genes are TRBV13 and TRBJ1-3; 7 bases match TRBD1. The CDR3 spans 14 residues. With V trimmed by 5 bases and J by 3 bases, 4 bases remained unmatched. CDR1 PRHDT and CDR2 FYEKMQ come from the germline V gene (reference sequence). The CDR3, as DNA: TGTGCCAGCAGCCGGGACAGAAGTGGAAACACCATATATTTT. Translation gives CASSRDRSGNTIYF.

The chain combines TRBV5-4 with TRBJ2-3, with TRBD2 identical over 7 bases. With 0 bases clipped from V and 0 bases from J, the junction kept 4 bases outside the gene matches. The CDR3 totals 16 residues. Germline CDR1 is SGHNT and CDR2 is YYREEE (reference sequence). Here the CDR3 reads CASSLASGVSTDTQYF. CDR3 in DNA: TGTGCCAGCAGCTTGGCTAGCGGAGTTAGCACAGATACGCAGTATTTT.

This clone came up a few times. The V call is TRBV10-3, the J call TRBJ2-7, with 9 bases fitting TRBD2. The V and J ends lost 7 bases and 7 bases, in that order; junction bases with no gene match: 11. The CDR3 totals 14 residues. Germline V gene data show CDR1 as ENHRY and CDR2 as SYGVKD. In nucleotides, the CDR3 is TGTGCCATCACCTCGGATAGCGGGAGTCGGGAGCAGTACTTC. Amino acid sequence: CAITSDSGSREQYF.

This chain uses TRBV19 with TRBJ2-7; 10 nucleotides align to TRBD1. The CDR3 is made up of 14 amino acids. The V gene end was trimmed by 6 bases and the J gene end by 7 bases; junction bases not matched to a gene: 9. CDR1 and CDR2 (germline): LNHDA, SQIVND (reference sequence). The CDR3 bases are TGTGCCAGTAGCCCCCGGACAGGGGGAGGTGAGCAGTACTTC. This encodes CASSPRTGGGEQYF. The variable domain in full, with the rest retrieved from reference TRBV19 and TRBJ2-7, is DGGITQSPKYLFRKEGQNVTLSCEQNLNHDAMYWYRQDPGQGLRLIYYSQIVNDFQKGDIAEGYSVSREKKESFPLTVTSAQKNPTAFYLCASSPRTGGGEQYFGPGTRLTVT.

The chain joins TRBV7-2 to TRBJ2-3; TRBD1 aligns across 7 bases. The V gene end was trimmed by 5 bases and the J gene end by 0 bases; junction bases not matched to a gene: 2. This CDR3 is 14 amino acids long. Germline V gene data show CDR1 as SGHTA and CDR2 as FQGNSA. CDR3 loop: CASSPGGSTDTQYF. The CDR3 nucleotides are TGTGCCAGCAGCCCAGGGGGTAGCACAGATACGCAGTATTTT.

The chain recombines TRBV27 with TRBJ1-6; TRBD1 agrees at 9 bases. V lost 4 bases, J lost 7 bases, and 14 bases stayed unmatched. Germline lookup yields CDR1 MNHEY and CDR2 SMNVEV (reference sequence). The CDR3 has 18 amino acids. The CDR3 protein is CASSSIFFAGTGNSPLHF. The DNA of the CDR3 is TGTGCCAGCAGTTCCATTTTCTTCGCCGGGACAGGGAATTCACCCCTCCACTTT.

This rearrangement joins TRBV9 to TRBJ2-2, with TRBD2 identical over 10 bases. This CDR3 is 15 amino acids long. The V gene end was trimmed by 4 bases and the J gene end by 6 bases; junction bases not matched to a gene: 6. Germline-derived CDR1 and CDR2 are SGDLS and YYNGEE. The CDR3 loop reads CASSPSGRAAGELFF. The CDR3 bases are TGTGCCAGCAGCCCCAGCGGGAGGGCCGCCGGGGAGCTGTTTTTT.

V gene TRBV6-4 combines with J gene TRBJ1-2; D perhaps matches TRBD1 (6 bases). The CDR3 extends over 13 amino acids. Germline V lookup: CDR1 MRHNA, CDR2 SNTAGT. The ends were cut back, 3 bases at V and 8 bases at J, with 13 bases in the middle. The CDR3 nucleotides read TGTGCCAGCAGTGATCAGACAGGCCGCGGCTACACCTTC. Protein: CASSDQTGRGYTF.

This clone was seen a single time. The chain combines TRBV30 with TRBJ1-2; 10 nucleotides agree with TRBD1. There are 16 residues in the CDR3. V gave up 2 bases and J gave up 2 bases; unmatched junction bases: 8. Per germline, CDR1 GTSNPN and CDR2 SVGIG (reference sequence). The DNA of the CDR3 is TGTGCCTGGAGTCTGGGGACAGGGGATATGAACTATGGCTACACCTTC. This codes for CAWSLGTGDMNYGYTF.

The rearrangement links TRBV5-1 to TRBJ2-2; D is possibly TRBD1 (6 bases). V lost 1 base to trimming and J lost 3 bases, with 10 bases between them. This CDR3 is 15 amino acids long. Per germline, CDR1 SGHRS and CDR2 YFSETQ. CDR3 coding DNA: TGCGCCAGCAGCTTGCAGGGGCAGGACACCGGGGAGCTGTTTTTT. This encodes CASSLQGQDTGELFF.